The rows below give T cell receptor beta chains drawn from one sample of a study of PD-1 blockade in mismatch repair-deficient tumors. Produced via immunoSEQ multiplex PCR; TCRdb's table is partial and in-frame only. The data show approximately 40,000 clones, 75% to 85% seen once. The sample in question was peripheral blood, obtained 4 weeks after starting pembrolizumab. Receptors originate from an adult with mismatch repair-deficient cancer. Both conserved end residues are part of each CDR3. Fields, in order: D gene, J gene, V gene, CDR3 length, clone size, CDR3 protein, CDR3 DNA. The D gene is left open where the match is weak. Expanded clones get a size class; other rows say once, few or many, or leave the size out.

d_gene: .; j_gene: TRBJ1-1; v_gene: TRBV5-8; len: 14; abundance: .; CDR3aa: CASSNPQRNTEAFF; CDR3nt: TGTGCCAGCAGCAATCCCCAAAGGAACACTGAAGCTTTCTTT
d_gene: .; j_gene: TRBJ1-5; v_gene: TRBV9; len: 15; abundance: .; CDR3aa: CASSSKGGGGQPQHF; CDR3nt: TGTGCCAGCAGCTCAAAGGGGGGGGGAGGACAGCCCCAGCATTTT
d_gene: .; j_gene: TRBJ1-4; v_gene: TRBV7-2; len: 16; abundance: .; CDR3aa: CASSREGGRLGEKLFF; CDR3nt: TGTGCCAGCAGCAGAGAAGGGGGGCGCCTCGGGGAAAAACTGTTTTTT
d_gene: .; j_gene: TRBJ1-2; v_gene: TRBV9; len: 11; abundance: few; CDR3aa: CASRSNRGYTF; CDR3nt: TGTGCCAGCAGATCAAATCGGGGCTACACCTTC
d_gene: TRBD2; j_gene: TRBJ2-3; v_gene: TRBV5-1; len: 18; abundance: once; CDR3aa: CASSLTLAGGTSTDTQYF; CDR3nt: TGCGCCAGCAGCTTGACATTAGCGGGAGGCACCAGCACAGATACGCAGTATTTT
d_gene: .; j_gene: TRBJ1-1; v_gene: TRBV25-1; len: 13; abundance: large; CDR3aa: CASSEFPRGEAFF; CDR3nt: TGTGCCAGCAGTGAATTCCCAAGGGGTGAAGCTTTCTTT
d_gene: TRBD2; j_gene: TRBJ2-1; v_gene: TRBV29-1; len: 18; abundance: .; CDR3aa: CSVEDWALSGGNWNEQFF; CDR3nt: TGCAGCGTTGAAGATTGGGCGCTTAGCGGGGGAAATTGGAATGAGCAGTTCTTC
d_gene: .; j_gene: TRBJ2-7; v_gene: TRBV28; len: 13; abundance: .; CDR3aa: CASSFLLISEQYF; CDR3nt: TGTGCCAGCAGTTTTCTTCTAATATCCGAGCAGTACTTC
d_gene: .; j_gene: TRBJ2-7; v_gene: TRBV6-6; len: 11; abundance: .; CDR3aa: CASSVAGILYF; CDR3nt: TGTGCCAGCAGTGTAGCAGGTATTCTTTACTTC
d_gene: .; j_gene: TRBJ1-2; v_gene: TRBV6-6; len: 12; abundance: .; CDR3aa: CASSNHDYGYTF; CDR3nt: TGTGCCAGCAGCAACCATGACTATGGCTACACCTTC
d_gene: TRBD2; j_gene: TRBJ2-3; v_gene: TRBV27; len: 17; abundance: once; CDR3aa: CASSLMFASGTTDTQYF; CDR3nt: TGTGCCAGCAGTTTAATGTTCGCTAGCGGGACCACAGATACGCAGTATTTT